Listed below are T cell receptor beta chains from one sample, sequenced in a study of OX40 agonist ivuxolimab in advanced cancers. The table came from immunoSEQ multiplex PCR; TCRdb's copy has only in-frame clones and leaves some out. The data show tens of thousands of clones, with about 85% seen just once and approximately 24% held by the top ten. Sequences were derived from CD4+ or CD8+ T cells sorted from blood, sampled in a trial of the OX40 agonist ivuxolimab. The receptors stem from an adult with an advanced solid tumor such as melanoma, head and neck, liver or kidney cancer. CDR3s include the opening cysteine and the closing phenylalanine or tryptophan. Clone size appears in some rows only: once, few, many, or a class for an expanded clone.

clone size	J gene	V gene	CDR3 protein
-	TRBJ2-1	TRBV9	CASSVDWGNSYNEQFF
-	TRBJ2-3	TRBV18	CASSPLRREEVDTQYF
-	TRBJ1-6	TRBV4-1	CASSQEEGEGSPLHF
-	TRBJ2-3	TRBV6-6	CASQGGQITDTQYF
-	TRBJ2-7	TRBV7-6	CASSLRTGGTYEQYF
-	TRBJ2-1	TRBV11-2	CASSATFSGVNNEQFF
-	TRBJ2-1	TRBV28	CASRVPSSYNEQFF
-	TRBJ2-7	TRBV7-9	CASSQANRAYEQYF
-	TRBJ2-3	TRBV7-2	CASSLVSTDTQYF
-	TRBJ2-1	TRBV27	CASSLIASIYNEQFF
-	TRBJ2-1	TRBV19	CASSIEGGGLTNEQFF
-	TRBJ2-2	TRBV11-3	CASSLGLAANTGELFF
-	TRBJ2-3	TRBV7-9	CASSFGEYADTQYF
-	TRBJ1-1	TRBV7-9	CATGQGASNTEAFF
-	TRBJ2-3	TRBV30	CAWSVSAGVKDTQYF
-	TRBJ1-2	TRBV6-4	CTSSDGTGGYGYTF
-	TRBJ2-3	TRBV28	CASSLVAASTDTQYF
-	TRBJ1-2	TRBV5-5	CASSDRYYGYTF
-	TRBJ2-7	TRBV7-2	CASSHGQGAHEQYF
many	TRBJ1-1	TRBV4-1	CASSQEQGEAFF
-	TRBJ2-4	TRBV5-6	CASSELKNIQYF
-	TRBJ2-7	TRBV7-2	CASSQIPHYEQYF
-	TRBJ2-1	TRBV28	CASSPRLLEQFF
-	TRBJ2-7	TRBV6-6	CASKLGTSGSYEQYF
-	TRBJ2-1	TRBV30	CAWSVPEGYNEQFF
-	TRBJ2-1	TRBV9	CASSVEAGGSYNEQFF
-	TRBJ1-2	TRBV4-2	CASSQDATTTGAVYGYTF
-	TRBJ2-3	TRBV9	CASSGPELIADTQYF
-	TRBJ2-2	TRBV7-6	CASSSPTGELFF
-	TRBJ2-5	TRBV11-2	CASSSYKETQYF
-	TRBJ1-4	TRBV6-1	CARGGLGEKLFF